This T cell receptor beta chain emerged from a study of shared clonotypes between healthy human individuals. For this clone: Its antigen remains unidentified.

CD45RO-negative cells were positively selected for CCR7, leaving out terminally differentiated effector memory CD45RA+ cells. Study outcomes and limitations: Non-shared clonotypes displayed generation probabilities falling below those of clonotypes present in all four donors.

Sequencing used immunoSEQ multiplex PCR; TCRdb keeps in-frame clones, though not all of them. Of roughly 2.1 million clones in the sample, 85% to 95% were seen once. The TCR sequence derives from a man between 18 and 35 years old in good health. Some clones in this sample may be carry-over from other donors' samples. Sequenced: naive CD8+ T cells from PBMCs.

In DNA, the CDR3 is TGCGTTTGCGTACGGGGAGGGGGTATTAACGGGGAGCTGTTTTTT. Translation: CVCVRGGGINGELFF. The chain couples TRBV29-1 to TRBJ2-2; possibly TRBD2 for D (7 bases). CDR3 size: 15 residues. Looked up from germline, CDR1 is SQVTM and CDR2 is ANQGSEA.